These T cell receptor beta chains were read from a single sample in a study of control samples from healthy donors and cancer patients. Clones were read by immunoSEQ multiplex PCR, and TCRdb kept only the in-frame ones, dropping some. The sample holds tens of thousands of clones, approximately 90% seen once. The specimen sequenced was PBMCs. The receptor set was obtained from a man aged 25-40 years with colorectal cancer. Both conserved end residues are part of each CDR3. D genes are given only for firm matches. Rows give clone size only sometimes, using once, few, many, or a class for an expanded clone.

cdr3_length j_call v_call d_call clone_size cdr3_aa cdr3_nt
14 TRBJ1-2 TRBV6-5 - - CASSLGRSNYGYTF TGTGCCAGCAGCCTCGGAAGATCTAACTATGGCTACACCTTC
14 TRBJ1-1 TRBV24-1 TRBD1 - CATTPGGTYTEAFF TGTGCCACCACCCCAGGGGGGACATACACTGAAGCTTTCTTT
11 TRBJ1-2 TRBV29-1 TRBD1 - CSSTGGGGYTF TGCAGCTCTACAGGGGGCGGTGGCTACACCTTC
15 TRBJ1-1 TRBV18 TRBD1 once CASSMGQGSDTEAFF TGTGCCAGCTCTATGGGACAGGGAAGTGACACTGAAGCTTTCTTT
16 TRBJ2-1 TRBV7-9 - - CASSFRDSYSYNEQFF TGTGCCAGCAGCTTCCGGGACTCCTACTCCTACAATGAGCAGTTCTTC
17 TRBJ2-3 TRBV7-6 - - CASSPETRAIFTDTQYF TGTGCCAGCAGCCCTGAGACTAGGGCAATATTCACAGATACGCAGTATTTT
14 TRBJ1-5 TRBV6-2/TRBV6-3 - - CASSPKSRGQPQHF TGTGCCAGCAGCCCCAAGTCACGGGGTCAGCCCCAGCATTTT
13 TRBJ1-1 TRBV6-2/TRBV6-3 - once CASSPGLNTEAFF TGTGCCAGCAGTCCGGGACTGAACACTGAAGCTTTCTTT
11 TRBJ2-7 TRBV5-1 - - CASSLGGEQYF TGCGCCAGCAGCTTGGGGGGCGAGCAGTACTTC
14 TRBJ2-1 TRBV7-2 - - CASSPTVDNGEQFF TGTGCCAGCAGCCCAACAGTTGATAACGGTGAGCAGTTCTTC
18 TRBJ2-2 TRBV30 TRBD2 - CAWSVLSPLAGRTGELFF TGTGCCTGGAGTGTACTCTCCCCACTAGCGGGGCGGACCGGGGAGCTGTTTTTT
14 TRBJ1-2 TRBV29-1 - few CSVKMEWGAAGYTF TGCAGCGTTAAGATGGAATGGGGGGCGGCTGGCTACACCTTC
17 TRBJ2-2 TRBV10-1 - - CASSETSSRANTGELFF TGCGCCAGCAGTGAGACGAGTTCCCGCGCGAACACCGGGGAGCTGTTTTTT
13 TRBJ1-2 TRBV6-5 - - CAIGRAANYGYTF TGTGCCATTGGGAGGGCAGCTAACTATGGCTACACCTTC
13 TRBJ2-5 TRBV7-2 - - CASSSDVQETQYF TGTGCCAGCAGCTCTGACGTACAAGAGACCCAGTACTTC
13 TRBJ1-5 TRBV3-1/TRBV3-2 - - CASSLRGNQPQHF TGTGCCAGCAGCCTCCGCGGCAATCAGCCCCAGCATTTT
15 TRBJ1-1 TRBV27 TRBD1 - CASSKLGQPNTEAFF TGTGCCAGCAGTAAACTGGGACAGCCAAACACTGAAGCTTTCTTT
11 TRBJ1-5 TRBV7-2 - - CASSAGGPQHF TGTGCCAGCAGCGCGGGGGGGCCCCAGCATTTT
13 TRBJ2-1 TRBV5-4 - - CASSLLRDNEQFF TGTGCCAGCAGCTTACTCCGGGACAATGAGCAGTTCTTC
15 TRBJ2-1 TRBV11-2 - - CASSAGLQTYNEQFF TGTGCCAGCAGCGCGGGACTTCAGACCTACAATGAGCAGTTCTTC
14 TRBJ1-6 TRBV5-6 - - CASSWGTANSPLHF TGTGCCAGCAGCTGGGGGACGGCCAATTCACCCCTCCACTTT
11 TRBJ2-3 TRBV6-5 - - CASSTTGRQYF TGTGCCAGCAGCACTACAGGGCGGCAGTATTTT
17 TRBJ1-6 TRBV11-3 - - CASSSLDTTLYNSPLHF TGTGCCAGCAGCTCTTTGGACACTACACTTTATAATTCACCCCTCCACTTT
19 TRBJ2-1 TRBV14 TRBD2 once CASSPGLAGGSSSYNEQFF TGTGCCAGCAGCCCGGGACTAGCGGGGGGCTCAAGCTCCTACAATGAGCAGTTCTTC
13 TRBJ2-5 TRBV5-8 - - CASRGPYQETQYF TGTGCCAGCAGGGGACCCTACCAAGAGACCCAGTACTTC
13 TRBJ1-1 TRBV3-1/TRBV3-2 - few CASSQVTDTEAFF TGTGCCAGCAGCCAAGTTACGGACACTGAAGCTTTCTTT
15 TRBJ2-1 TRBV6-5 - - CASSPDRNPYNEQFF TGTGCCAGCAGCCCGGACAGAAACCCTTACAATGAGCAGTTCTTC
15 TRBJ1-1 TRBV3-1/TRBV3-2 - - CASSQGGRPNTEAFF TGTGCCAGCAGCCAAGGGGGACGGCCGAACACTGAAGCTTTCTTT
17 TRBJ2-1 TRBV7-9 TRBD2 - CASSSVAAGASYNEQFF TGTGCCAGCAGCTCCGTAGCAGCGGGAGCCTCCTACAATGAGCAGTTCTTC
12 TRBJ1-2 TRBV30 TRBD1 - CAWSDRAYGYTF TGTGCCTGGTCGGACAGGGCCTATGGCTACACCTTC
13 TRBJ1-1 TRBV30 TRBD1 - CAWRGQGNTEAFF TGTGCCTGGAGGGGACAGGGGAACACTGAAGCTTTCTTT
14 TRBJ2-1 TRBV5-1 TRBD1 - CASSFTRDSREQFF TGCGCCAGCAGCTTTACCCGGGACAGTCGCGAGCAGTTCTTC
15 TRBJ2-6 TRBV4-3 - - CASSQPGAGANVLTF TGCGCCAGCAGCCAACCAGGGGCTGGGGCCAACGTCCTGACTTTC
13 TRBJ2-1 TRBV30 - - CAWKVRAYNEQFF TGTGCCTGGAAAGTCAGGGCCTACAATGAGCAGTTCTTC
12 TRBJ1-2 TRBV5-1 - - CASSSQTNGYTF TGCGCCAGCAGCAGCCAGACTAACGGCTACACCTTC
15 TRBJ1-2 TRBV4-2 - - CASSQEFQYNYGYTF TGTGCCAGCAGCCAAGAATTCCAGTATAACTATGGCTACACCTTC
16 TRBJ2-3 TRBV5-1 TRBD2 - CASSPWTSGGTDTQYF TGCGCCAGCAGCCCCTGGACTAGCGGGGGTACAGATACGCAGTATTTT
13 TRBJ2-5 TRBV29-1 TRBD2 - CSVGDGRLQTQYF TGCAGCGTAGGGGACGGGAGGTTGCAGACCCAGTACTTC
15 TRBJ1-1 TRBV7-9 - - CASAGEVGVFTEAFF TGTGCCAGCGCGGGTGAGGTAGGGGTTTTCACTGAAGCTTTCTTT
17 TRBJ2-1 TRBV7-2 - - CASSLGDQGGPFNEQFF TGTGCCAGCAGCTTAGGGGACCAAGGGGGGCCTTTCAATGAGCAGTTCTTC
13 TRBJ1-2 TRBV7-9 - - CASSWVQLSGYTF TGTGCCAGCAGCTGGGTCCAACTCTCGGGCTACACCTTC
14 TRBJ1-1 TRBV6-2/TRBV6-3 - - CASSVLGGNTEAFF TGTGCCAGCAGTGTCCTAGGGGGGAACACTGAAGCTTTCTTT
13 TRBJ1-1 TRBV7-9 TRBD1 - CASLSGGQDEAFF TGTGCCAGCCTCTCAGGGGGGCAGGATGAAGCTTTCTTT
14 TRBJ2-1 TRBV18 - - CASSPGLATDEQFF TGTGCCAGCTCACCAGGGCTAGCCACAGATGAGCAGTTCTTC
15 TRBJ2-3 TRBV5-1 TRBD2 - CASASREASTDTQYF TGCGCCAGCGCTTCGCGGGAGGCAAGCACAGATACGCAGTATTTT
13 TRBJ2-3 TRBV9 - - CASSWANTDTQYF TGTGCCAGCAGCTGGGCGAACACAGATACGCAGTATTTT
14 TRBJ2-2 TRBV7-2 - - CASSLEKGVGELFF TGTGCCAGCAGCTTAGAAAAGGGTGTCGGGGAGCTGTTTTTT
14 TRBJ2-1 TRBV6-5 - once CASSLGRLPNEQFF TGTGCCAGCAGTTTAGGACGGCTACCCAATGAGCAGTTCTTC
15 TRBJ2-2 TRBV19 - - CASSIGTANTGELFF TGTGCCAGTAGTATCGGAACAGCGAACACCGGGGAGCTGTTTTTT
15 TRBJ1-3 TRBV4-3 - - CASSQDVVSGNTIYF TGCGCCAGCAGCCAAGATGTTGTCTCTGGAAACACCATATATTTT
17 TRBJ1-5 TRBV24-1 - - CATSEGPGGGRSQPQHF TGTGCCACCAGTGAGGGTCCAGGAGGAGGAAGGAGTCAGCCCCAGCATTTT
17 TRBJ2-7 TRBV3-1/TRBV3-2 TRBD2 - CASSQDSSGRDYKEQYF TGTGCCAGCAGCCAAGACTCTAGCGGGAGAGATTATAAAGAGCAGTACTTC
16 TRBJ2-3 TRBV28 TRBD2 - CVSRSGERGFTDTQYF TGTGTCTCCCGTTCCGGCGAGCGGGGTTTCACAGATACGCAGTATTTT
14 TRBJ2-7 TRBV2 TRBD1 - CASSGRIQGGEQYF TGTGCCAGCAGTGGAAGAATACAGGGGGGCGAGCAGTACTTC
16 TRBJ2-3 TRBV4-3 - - CASSQVFAGSTDTQYF TGCGCCAGCAGCCAAGTCTTTGCGGGAAGCACAGATACGCAGTATTTT